The 21 T cell receptor beta chains below all came from one sample that was sequenced in a study of cytomegalovirus exposure and HLA in healthy donors (dated by TCRdb to the late 2010s). Library preparation was by the immunoSEQ multiplex PCR assay. For the multiplex PCR, a mixture combining 60 forward primers for TCR Vbeta segments and 13 reverse primers for TCR Jbeta segments was used. TCRdb limited this immuneACCESS table to in-frame rearrangements with V and J called. A share of clones is missing; checked studies link under half to unresolved V genes, and the rest is unexplained. A total of approximately 100,000 clones appear in this sample, roughly three quarters of them only once. 4% of the sample is held by the ten biggest clonotypes. The specimen was PBMCs. These receptors were obtained from a woman aged 50 to 65 in good health and CMV-seropositive.

V gene TRBV6-6 combines with J gene TRBJ2-7; 8 bases map to TRBD1. With V trimmed by 0 bases and J by 2 bases, 6 bases remained unmatched. The CDR3 runs to 16 residues. Germline values: CDR1 MNHNY, CDR2 SVGAGI (reference sequence). The CDR3 DNA reads TGTGCCAGCAGTTACTCCCAGGACAGGGAGGCCTACGAGCAGTACTTC. It encodes CASSYSQDREAYEQYF.

V gene TRBV7-8 combines with J gene TRBJ1-6; tentatively, D is TRBD1 (5 bases). V gave up 1 base and J gave up 10 bases, with 11 bases separating them. CDR1 and CDR2 from the germline V gene are SGHVS and FQNEAQ. The CDR3 is made up of 14 amino acids. CDR3 nucleotides: TGTGCCAGCAGCTTAGGGCTGGAGGGGTCACCCCTCCACTTT. It specifies CASSLGLEGSPLHF.

The gene calls are TRBV6-4 and TRBJ2-1; TRBD2 agrees at 12 bases. The V gene end was trimmed by 5 bases and the J gene end by 10 bases; junction bases not matched to a gene: 9. Germline CDR1 and CDR2: MRHNA and SNTAGT. The CDR3 totals 15 residues. In DNA, the CDR3 is TGTGCCAGCAGTTACGGACTAGCGGGATTAGGGGAGCAGTTCTTC. Translated, it gives CASSYGLAGLGEQFF.

The rearrangement joins TRBV30 to TRBJ2-6; 11 bases align to TRBD1. The CDR3 is made up of 16 amino acids. Germline V CDR1 and CDR2: GTSNPN, SVGIG (reference sequence). V shed 6 bases, J shed 2 bases, and the junction held 6 bases outside the gene matches. The DNA of the CDR3 is TGTGCCTGCGGACAGGGGGCCTTAGCTGGGGCCAACGTCCTGACTTTC. Translation: CACGQGALAGANVLTF. Complete variable domain (other parts from reference TRBV30 and TRBJ2-6): SQTIHQWPATLVQPVGSPLSLECTVEGTSNPNLYWYRQAAGRGLQLLFYSVGIGQISSEVPQNLSASRPQDRQFILSSKKLLLSDSGFYLCACGQGALAGANVLTFGAGSRLTVL.

The chain couples TRBV5-6 to TRBJ2-5; 10 bases align to TRBD1. Trimming at V came to 0 bases and at J to 0 bases, leaving 2 bases not matched to a gene. Per the germline V gene, CDR1 is SGHDT and CDR2 is YYEEEE. The CDR3 has 16 residues. Written as DNA, the CDR3 is TGTGCCAGCAGCTTGGATGGGACAGGGGACCAAGAGACCCAGTACTTC. Translating gives CASSLDGTGDQETQYF.

The chain couples TRBV7-3 to TRBJ1-6; D unresolved. The CDR3 runs to 14 residues. Per germline, CDR1 SGHTA and CDR2 FQGTGA. V was trimmed by 1 base and J by 7 bases, leaving 8 bases between them. The CDR3 reads CASSLRTGNSPLHF. The CDR3 nucleotides read TGTGCCAGCAGCTTAAGGACGGGGAATTCACCCCTCCACTTT.

V usage is TRBV6-5 and J usage is TRBJ1-2, with TRBD1 as a possible D gene (5 bases). The CDR3 is made up of 14 amino acids. Deletions cut 2 bases from V and 1 base from J, with 8 bases between. The germline V gene has CDR1 MNHEY and CDR2 SVGAGI. CDR3 amino acids: CASSYRGFNYGYTF. The CDR3 nucleotides are TGTGCCAGCAGTTACAGGGGCTTTAACTATGGCTACACCTTC.

V gene TRBV6-5 combines with J gene TRBJ2-7; D call uncertain. The V end lost 4 bases, the J end lost 3 bases, and 4 bases lay between the germline ends. This CDR3 comprises 11 residues. In germline, CDR1 is MNHEY, CDR2 SVGAGI. The CDR3 spells CASSSRYEQYF. CDR3 in DNA: TGTGCCAGCAGTTCCCGCTACGAGCAGTACTTC.

This clone was observed a handful of times. The junction does not match germline at one end; this may be a read error. The chain carries TRBV7-3 and TRBJ2-3; TRBD2 matches 7 bases. The CDR3 covers 18 residues. The V gene's germline CDR1 is SGHTA and CDR2 FQGTGA. The CDR3 DNA reads as TGTGCTAGCATCTATGCTATTACGGGGGGACTATTCACAGATACGCAGTATTTT. This sequence encodes CASIYAITGGLFTDTQYF.

The chain has TRBV5-1 and TRBJ2-7, with 8 bases matching TRBD1. The junction had 8 bases not matched to a gene; V was cut back by 3 bases and J by 6 bases. The CDR3 contains 14 residues. Germline values: CDR1 SGHRS, CDR2 YFSETQ. DNA of the CDR3: TGCGCCAGCAGCTCACGGACAGGGTCTCGCGAGCAGTACTTC. Its translation is CASSSRTGSREQYF. The variable domain in full, completed from reference TRBV5-1 and TRBJ2-7, reads KAGVTQTPRYLIKTRGQQVTLSCSPISGHRSVSWYQQTPGQGLQFLFEYFSETQRNKGNFPGRFSGRQFSNSRSEMNVSTLELGDSALYLCASSSRTGSREQYFGPGTRLTVT.

This chain connects TRBV10-3 to TRBJ1-6, with D possibly being TRBD1 (6 bases). The CDR3 extends over 14 amino acids. Germline assignment: CDR1 ENHRY and CDR2 SYGVKD. V lost 5 bases and J lost 5, with 10 bases in between. CDR3 region: CAISMTGDNSPLHF. The CDR3 region has the DNA TGTGCCATCAGTATGACAGGAGATAATTCACCCCTCCACTTT.

The chain carries TRBV30 and TRBJ1-1; no firm D call. Looked up from germline, CDR1 is GTSNPN and CDR2 is SVGIG (reference sequence). Trimming removed 2 bases at V and 9 bases at J, with 16 bases between. The CDR3 consists of 13 residues. CDR3 residues: CAWSWVRRSQAFF. CDR3 coding DNA: TGTGCCTGGAGTTGGGTGAGGCGTTCTCAAGCTTTCTTT.

In this sample, this clone turned up a few times. The chain joins TRBV7-9 to TRBJ2-7, with D tentatively TRBD2 (7 bases). Germline V CDR1 and CDR2: SEHNR, FQNEAQ (reference sequence). The CDR3 is 14 amino acids. CDR3 sequence: CAGRGGGASYEQYF. CDR3 in DNA: TGTGCTGGACGAGGGGGGGGAGCCTCCTACGAGCAGTACTTC.

The V and J genes are TRBV29-1 and TRBJ2-7, with TRBD1 identical over 11 bases. J gave up 6 bases and V 5 bases, and 6 bases lay outside the gene matches. The CDR3 sequence is 13 residues long. Germline V gives CDR1 SQVTM, CDR2 ANQGSEA. The CDR3 bases are TGCAGCGTTAGGGGACAGGGGGAAGGCGAGCAGTACTTC. Its protein product is CSVRGQGEGEQYF.

The rearrangement joins TRBV9 to TRBJ2-2, with a tentative D call TRBD2 (6 bases). The CDR3 is 18 residues long. Looked up from germline, CDR1 is SGDLS and CDR2 is YYNGEE. Trimming shortened V by 3 bases and J by 2 bases, and 20 bases separated the two germline ends. The DNA for the CDR3 is TGTGCCAGCAGCGCGTCGTACAACCCGGGAGTTAACACCGGGGAGCTGTTTTTT. Its protein is CASSASYNPGVNTGELFF.

The chain recombines TRBV7-9 with TRBJ1-2; D ambiguous. CDR3 length: 13 amino acids. Germline CDR1 SEHNR, CDR2 FQNEAQ (reference sequence). The V end was cut by 1 base, the J end by 7 bases, with 10 bases between. The CDR3 region is CASSLGAPRGYTF. In nucleotides, the CDR3 is TGTGCCAGCAGCTTAGGGGCCCCGCGTGGCTACACCTTC.

The gene calls are TRBV7-6 and TRBJ2-1, with D unresolved. V was clipped by 1 base and J by 9 bases, with 10 bases between them. The CDR3 consists of 13 residues. The V gene's germline CDR1 is SGHVS and CDR2 FNYEAQ. In DNA form, the CDR3 reads TGTGCCAGCAGCTTAGGGGTAGCTGCTGAGCAGTTCTTC. It specifies CASSLGVAAEQFF. Drawing the rest from reference TRBV7-6 and TRBJ2-1, the complete variable domain is GAGVSQSPRYKVTKRGQDVALRCDPISGHVSLYWYRQALGQGPEFLTYFNYEAQQDKSGLPNDRFSAERPEGSISTLTIQRTEQRDSAMYRCASSLGVAAEQFFGPGTRLTVL.

The chain employs TRBV7-8 and TRBJ1-1, with 8 bases fitting TRBD1. CDR1 SGHVS and CDR2 FQNEAQ come from the germline V gene. Trimming at V came to 5 bases and at J to 0 bases, leaving 8 bases not matched to a gene. CDR3 length: 16 residues. CDR3: CASSGGQGVVNTEAFF. The CDR3 bases are TGTGCCAGCAGCGGTGGACAGGGAGTGGTGAACACTGAAGCTTTCTTT.

The J gene is TRBJ1-2, the V gene TRBV19, with D possibly TRBD1 on 5 matching bases. V was clipped by 1 base and J by 2 bases, with 14 bases between them. The CDR3 has 16 amino acids. Germline CDR1 reads LNHDA; CDR2 reads SQIVND (reference sequence). The CDR3 DNA is TGTGCCAGTAGTATAGTGATAGGGGTATTAAACTATGGCTACACCTTC. It translates to CASSIVIGVLNYGYTF.

The chain is built from TRBV18 and TRBJ1-6, with 8 bases matching TRBD1. The length of the CDR3 is 16 residues. The trim removed 3 bases at V and 9 bases at J, leaving 10 bases unmatched. Germline CDR1 KGHSH, CDR2 LQKENI. CDR3 DNA sequence: TGTGCCAGCTCACCGTCCGACAGGGGAGGGCTTTCACCCCTCCACTTT. Its protein product is CASSPSDRGGLSPLHF.

In this sample, this clone turned up many times. This chain connects TRBV5-1 to TRBJ2-7, with 7 bases that match TRBD1. Germline V gene sequence: CDR1 SGHRS, CDR2 YFSETQ. Losses at the gene ends were 1 base for V and 2 bases for J; bases not matched to a gene: 6. The CDR3 covers 15 residues. DNA for the CDR3: TGCGCCAGCAGCTTGACAGGGGTGAATCCCTACGAGCAGTACTTC. This codes for CASSLTGVNPYEQYF.